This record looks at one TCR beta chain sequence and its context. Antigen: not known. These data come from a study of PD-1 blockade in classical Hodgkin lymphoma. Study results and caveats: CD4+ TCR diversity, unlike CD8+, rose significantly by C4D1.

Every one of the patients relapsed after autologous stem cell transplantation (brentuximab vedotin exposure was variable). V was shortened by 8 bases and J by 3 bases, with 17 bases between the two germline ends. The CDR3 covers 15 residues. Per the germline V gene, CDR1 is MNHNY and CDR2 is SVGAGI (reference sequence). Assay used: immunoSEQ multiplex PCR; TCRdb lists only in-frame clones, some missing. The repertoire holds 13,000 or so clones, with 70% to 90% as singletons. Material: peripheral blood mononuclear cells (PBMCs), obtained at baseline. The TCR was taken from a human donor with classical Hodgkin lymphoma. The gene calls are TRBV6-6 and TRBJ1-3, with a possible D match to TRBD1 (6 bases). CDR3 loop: CASAPQGGYGNTIYF. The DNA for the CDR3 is TGTGCCAGCGCCCCCCAAGGGGGATATGGAAACACCATATATTTT.